This T cell receptor (beta chain) derives from a study of blood T cell repertoires in COVID-19. The germline gives CDR1 MNHNY, CDR2 SVGAGI (reference sequence). After removal of 0 bases from V and 6 bases from J, the junction contained 4 bases not matched to a gene. The CDR3 contains 14 residues. This clone was observed once. Clones were read by immunoSEQ multiplex PCR, and TCRdb kept only the in-frame ones, dropping some. The sample holds about 80,000 clones, 65% to 85% seen once. The V gene is TRBV6-6, the J gene TRBJ1-2; 7 bases agree with TRBD1. The material sequenced was peripheral blood. This clonotype originated in a man in his fifties or sixties with active or convalescent COVID-19. CDR3 sequence reads: CASSYSQGSNGYTF. As DNA, the CDR3 is TGTGCCAGCAGTTACTCACAGGGGTCCAATGGCTACACCTTC.